The 22 T cell receptor beta chains reported below all come from one sample, sequenced in a study of blood T cell repertoires in COVID-19. TCRdb's table, derived via immunoSEQ multiplex PCR, lists solely in-frame clones and lacks some. The table shows around 450,000 clones, with 87% occurring only once. The sequenced sample consisted of PBMCs or T cells enriched from blood (not recorded which). These receptors came from a woman younger than 35 with acute COVID-19.

This clone was picked up one time. J is TRBJ1-6 and V is TRBV29-1; D is possibly TRBD1 (6 bases). V was cut by 3 bases and J by 4 bases, with 7 bases left in between. The CDR3 consists of 13 residues. Germline CDR1 is SQVTM and CDR2 is ANQGSEA. In DNA, the CDR3 is TGCAGCGTTGAGCAGGGGTATAATTCACCCCTCCACTTT. This sequence encodes CSVEQGYNSPLHF. Full variable domain (outside the CDR3, taken from reference TRBV29-1 and TRBJ1-6): SAVISQKPSRDICQRGTSLTIQCQVDSQVTMMFWYRQQPGQSLTLIATANQGSEATYESGFVIDKFPISRPNLTFSTLTVSNMSPEDSSIYLCSVEQGYNSPLHFGNGTRLTVT.

The CDR3 reads CSALASGGGYEQYF. The CDR3 DNA is TGCAGCGCACTCGCTAGCGGAGGTGGATACGAGCAGTACTTC. This chain uses TRBV29-1 with TRBJ2-7, with 7 bases that match TRBD2. J lost 4 bases, V lost 7 bases, and 13 bases had no gene match. The CDR3 is made up of 14 amino acids. Germline V gives CDR1 SQVTM, CDR2 ANQGSEA.

This clone was detected only once. The chain joins TRBV28 to TRBJ2-1, with D unclear. From germline, CDR1 is MDHEN and CDR2 SYDVKM. Trimming cost V 5 bases and J 5 bases, with 13 bases left between them. The CDR3 totals 14 residues. CDR3 in DNA: TGTGCCAGCAGTCCCTCGCGGCCGAACAATGAGCAGTTCTTC. It translates to CASSPSRPNNEQFF. The full variable domain, in which reference TRBV28 and TRBJ2-1 provide the parts outside the CDR3, is DVKVTQSSRYLVKRTGEKVFLECVQDMDHENMFWYRQDPGLGLRLIYFSYDVKMKEKGDIPEGYSVSREKKERFSLILESASTNQTSMYLCASSPSRPNNEQFFGPGTRLTVL.

The V call is TRBV29-1, the J call TRBJ2-7; perhaps TRBD1 as D (5 bases). The CDR3 sequence is 17 residues long. Germline CDR1 reads SQVTM; CDR2 reads ANQGSEA. V shed 5 bases and J shed 0 bases, with 23 bases lying between them. The DNA for the CDR3 is TGCAGCGTTTTTTTTCCCCCAGGGATTGCCGTCTCCTACGAGCAGTACTTC. Translating gives CSVFFPPGIAVSYEQYF.

The CDR3 region is CASQMGRLHNSPLHF. CDR3 DNA: TGTGCCAGCCAAATGGGGAGGCTGCATAATTCACCCCTCCACTTT. The chain is built from TRBV27 and TRBJ1-6; D remains ambiguous. This CDR3 contains 15 residues. Germline CDR1 reads MNHEY; CDR2 reads SMNVEV (reference sequence). V was pared by 8 bases and J by 5 bases, with 16 bases between.

The V call is TRBV2, the J call TRBJ2-2, with a tentative D call TRBD2 (6 bases). There are 16 residues in the CDR3. Germline V gives CDR1 SNHLY, CDR2 FYNNEI. With 4 bases removed from V and 4 bases from J, the gap between germline ends came to 16 bases. CDR3 protein: CASSARGLPITGELFF. The CDR3 nucleotides are TGTGCCAGCAGTGCCCGGGGACTTCCCATCACCGGGGAGCTGTTTTTT.

The chain uses TRBV27 and TRBJ2-2; possibly TRBD1 for D (6 bases). Trimming shortened V by 2 bases and J by 7 bases, and 14 bases separated the two germline ends. From germline, CDR1 is MNHEY and CDR2 SMNVEV (reference sequence). The CDR3 has 15 residues. The CDR3 sequence: CASSLEQGTSGELFF. The CDR3 DNA sequence: TGTGCCAGCAGTTTAGAACAGGGTACGAGCGGGGAGCTGTTTTTT.

This clone was detected only a few times. The rearrangement links TRBV9 to TRBJ1-5; D perhaps matches TRBD1 (5 bases). The CDR3 sequence is 16 residues long. Germline lookup yields CDR1 SGDLS and CDR2 YYNGEE. Trimming took 3 bases from V and 7 from J, leaving 20 bases between them. CDR3 amino acids: CASSESGKTGVQPQHF. Here the CDR3 DNA reads TGTGCCAGCAGCGAGTCCGGGAAGACGGGGGTACAGCCCCAGCATTTT.

The chain employs TRBV19 and TRBJ2-2; D may be TRBD1 (5 bases). CDR3 length equals 15 residues. Trimming cost V 7 bases and J 5 bases, with 17 bases left between them. The germline V gene encodes CDR1 LNHDA and CDR2 SQIVND (reference sequence). The DNA of the CDR3 is TGTGCCAGTATGTGGGGCACCTACGGAACCGGGGAGCTGTTTTTT. This codes for CASMWGTYGTGELFF.

V gene TRBV15 combines with J gene TRBJ2-7; 12 positions match TRBD2. Germline V gene sequence: CDR1 LNHNV, CDR2 YYDKDF (reference sequence). V trimming: 4 bases; J trimming: 6 bases; junction bases outside the gene matches: 13. There are 17 residues in the CDR3. The CDR3 coding sequence is TGTGCCACCAGCAAAAAGCGGACTAGCGGGATAAGGAGCGAGCAGTACTTC. Translation: CATSKKRTSGIRSEQYF. The full variable domain, with the rest looked up from reference TRBV15 and TRBJ2-7, is DAMVIQNPRYQVTQFGKPVTLSCSQTLNHNVMYWYQQKSSQAPKLLFHYYDKDFNNEADTPDNFQSRRPNTSFCFLDIRSPGLGDTAMYLCATSKKRTSGIRSEQYFGPGTRLTVT.

The chain joins TRBV6-5 to TRBJ1-1; possibly TRBD1 for D (6 bases). Germline CDR1 is MNHEY and CDR2 is SVGAGI. This CDR3 has 14 residues. The germline V and J ends were trimmed by 0 bases and 8 bases, with 13 bases remaining between them. CDR3 region: CASSYSSTGHEAFF. CDR3 sequence (DNA): TGTGCCAGCAGTTACTCGTCGACGGGACACGAAGCTTTCTTT.

The rearrangement links TRBV13 to TRBJ2-7; weak D call: TRBD1 (5 bases). This CDR3 is built from 14 residues. Germline CDR1 PRHDT, CDR2 FYEKMQ (reference sequence). The V end lost 3 bases, the J end lost 2 bases, and 11 bases lay between the germline ends. CDR3 protein: CASSLDRGAYEQYF. Written as DNA, the CDR3 is TGTGCCAGCAGCTTGGATAGGGGCGCCTACGAGCAGTACTTC.

The rearrangement joins TRBV6-2 or TRBV6-3 to TRBJ1-6; D remains unclear. The CDR3 contains 13 residues. V lost 4 bases and J lost 8, with 9 bases in between. Per the germline V gene, CDR1 is MNHEY and CDR2 is SVGEGT. The DNA for the CDR3 is TGTGCCAGCAGTTTGCGGGAGGATTCACCCCTCCACTTT. Translating gives CASSLREDSPLHF.

This clone was counted once. The chain is built from TRBV6-5 and TRBJ2-7; tentatively, D is TRBD1 (6 bases). Deletions cut 5 bases from V and 0 bases from J, with 14 bases between. CDR3 length: 15 amino acids. Per germline, CDR1 MNHEY and CDR2 SVGAGI. The CDR3 DNA sequence: TGTGCCAGCAGTCCGCACCCGACAGGCTCCTACGAGCAGTACTTC. Translated, it gives CASSPHPTGSYEQYF.

This rearrangement joins TRBV6-5 to TRBJ1-3, with TRBD1 as a possible D gene (6 bases). The germline CDR1 and CDR2 sequences are MNHEY and SVGAGI. The CDR3 has 15 amino acids. Deletions cut 2 bases from V and 0 bases from J, with 8 bases between. CDR3 DNA: TGTGCCAGCAGTTACGGACAGAACTCTGGAAACACCATATATTTT. This sequence encodes CASSYGQNSGNTIYF.

This chain links TRBV5-4 with TRBJ2-1, with 9 bases aligning to TRBD2. This CDR3 has 16 residues. The germline CDR1 and CDR2 sequences are SGHNT and YYREEE (reference sequence). V dropped 3 bases and J dropped 0; count of bases not matched to a gene: 4. In nucleotides, the CDR3 is TGTGCCAGCAGCTACCCGGGACTAGCCTCCTACAATGAGCAGTTCTTC. Translation gives CASSYPGLASYNEQFF.

The chain is built from TRBV5-4 and TRBJ2-5; D might be TRBD1 (5 bases). CDR1 is SGHNT, CDR2 YYREEE, per germline (reference sequence). The CDR3 is 15 amino acids. Trimming took off 0 bases at V and 4 bases at J, with 13 bases between the two ends. CDR3 amino acids: CASSLAADRGETQYF. The CDR3 DNA sequence: TGTGCCAGCAGCTTGGCAGCAGATAGGGGAGAGACCCAGTACTTC.

This sequence joins TRBV5-1 and TRBJ1-3, with D unclear. Trimming removed 1 base at V and 1 base at J, with 6 bases between. The CDR3 has 14 residues. CDR1 is SGHRS and CDR2 is YFSETQ in the germline V gene. CDR3 amino acids: CASSLTRSGNTIYF. CDR3 nucleotides: TGCGCCAGCAGCTTGACACGATCTGGAAACACCATATATTTT.

This chain links TRBV5-4 with TRBJ2-7, with TRBD1 matching over 10 bases. The germline CDR1 and CDR2 sequences are SGHNT and YYREEE (reference sequence). The ends lost 3 bases at V and 3 bases at J; junction bases unmatched: 3. This CDR3 contains 14 residues. The CDR3 nucleotides are TGTGCCAGCAGCTCGACAGGGGGCCGCTACGAGCAGTACTTC. This codes for CASSSTGGRYEQYF.

The chain combines TRBV18 with TRBJ2-7; 8 bases are a match to TRBD1. The CDR3 covers 14 residues. J lost 1 base, V lost 3 bases, and 2 bases had no gene match. Germline CDR1 reads KGHSH; CDR2 reads LQKENI. This chain's CDR3 is CASSPTGGSYEQYF. The CDR3, as DNA: TGTGCCAGCTCACCTACAGGGGGGTCCTACGAGCAGTACTTC. The complete variable domain, with remaining parts taken from reference TRBV18 and TRBJ2-7, reads NAGVMQNPRHLVRRRGQEARLRCSPMKGHSHVYWYRQLPEEGLKFMVYLQKENIIDESGMPKERFSAEFPKEGPSILRIQQVVRGDSAAYFCASSPTGGSYEQYFGPGTRLTVT.

V gene TRBV10-3 combines with J gene TRBJ1-1, with a tentative D call TRBD1 (5 bases). V was clipped by 3 bases and J by 5 bases, with 13 bases between them. Germline V gene lookup returns CDR1 ENHRY and CDR2 SYGVKD. The CDR3 loop spans 14 amino acids. As DNA, the CDR3 is TGTGCCATCAGTGAACAAATCGGGGGGACTGAAGCTTTCTTT. Translation gives CAISEQIGGTEAFF.

This clone was found once. The J gene is TRBJ1-5, the V gene TRBV24-1; 7 nucleotides match TRBD1. Germline CDR1 reads KGHDR; CDR2 reads SFDVKD. Losses at the gene ends were 9 bases for V and 4 bases for J; bases not matched to a gene: 8. The CDR3 is made up of 14 amino acids. The CDR3 sequence is CATSEGAWNQPQHF. The CDR3 DNA reads TGTGCCACCTCCGAGGGGGCTTGGAATCAGCCCCAGCATTTT.